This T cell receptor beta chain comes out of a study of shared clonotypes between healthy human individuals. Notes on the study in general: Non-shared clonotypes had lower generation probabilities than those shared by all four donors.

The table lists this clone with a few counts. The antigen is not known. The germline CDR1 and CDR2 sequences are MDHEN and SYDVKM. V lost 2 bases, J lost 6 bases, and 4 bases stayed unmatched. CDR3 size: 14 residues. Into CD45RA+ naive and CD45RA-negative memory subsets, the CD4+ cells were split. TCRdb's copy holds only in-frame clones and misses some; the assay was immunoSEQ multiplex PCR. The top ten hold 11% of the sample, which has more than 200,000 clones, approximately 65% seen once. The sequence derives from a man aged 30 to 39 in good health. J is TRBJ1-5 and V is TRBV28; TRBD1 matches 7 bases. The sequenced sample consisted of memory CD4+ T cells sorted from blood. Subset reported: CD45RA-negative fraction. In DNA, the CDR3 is TGTGCCAGCAGTTTAACAGGGGCGGTTCAGCCCCAGCATTTT. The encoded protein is CASSLTGAVQPQHF.